This TCR beta chain was recovered during a study of human T cells and chemical hapten exposure (dated by TCRdb to the early 2020s). Concerning the study at large: For sensitization, 2% DPC in acetone was applied to a 2 cm by 2 cm area of upper inner arm skin. Patch testing on the upper back used Finn chambers containing 0.01% DPC, with scoring done after 6 days according to International Contact Dermatitis Research Group standards. For TCR sequencing, blood came from 25 to 35 alopecia patients at anywhere from one to four time points (pre-sensitization, 2, 6 and 24 weeks). The study tracked peripheral blood TCR repertoire changes in vivo during primary and secondary sensitization to the hapten diphenylcyclopropenone (DPC) in alopecia patients. Libraries were combined into a pool for sequencing, and differences in TCR yield between samples came mainly from small differences in library volumes within the pool. Blood samples were taken from patients before sensitization (week 0) and then at 2, 6 and about 24 weeks after DPC sensitization. The mostly female patient cohort included alopecia areata with under or over 50% scalp involvement, alopecia totalis and alopecia universalis. Weekly therapeutic DPC doses were additionally applied to the scalp of patients throughout the roughly 23-week study period.

What the work shows at the level of the full study, not this receptor alone: After repeated subsampling, changes were observed in the strength of the expansion versus patch-test correlation and in the threshold at which the correlation became significant. No change with DPC sensitization was found in the number of TCRs above 1 in 1000 frequency, and no evidence of global repertoire structure alterations was found. All patients had alopecia, a presumed autoimmune disease, so their immune response might differ from that of healthy individuals. The number of PT1 expanded TCRs positively correlated with patch test score, significant at thresholds 8, 16 and 32 but not 4. Expanded TCRs formed significantly more large CDR3 similarity clusters than pre-sensitization or healthy control sets, consistent with antigen-driven responses.

Receptor amplification or capture employed RACE. The instrument given in TCRdb is NextSeq 500. During library preparation, unique molecular identifiers were attached to individual cDNA molecules so that TCRs could be counted quantitatively and reproducibly. Both TCR alpha and TCR beta chains were sequenced from each blood RNA sample. The study's own analysis went as follows. A median of about 100,000 TCRs per sample was observed, with a range of roughly 20,000 to 750,000. V, J and CDR3 annotation of the TCR reads was performed with the Decombinator software suite. For PS versus PT1 abundance plots, all samples were subsampled to the same number of TCRs (28,000). Expanded TCRs were defined as absent before sensitization and observed at least eight times at the 2-week time point. TCRdb trimmed the raw reads at Q25, called clones with MiXCR and kept productive beta chains. A single entry per CDR3 protein holds the most common genes and DNA from its merged rows. The V and J calls and clone size are TCRdb's, not the authors'. Across this sample there are about 99,000 distinct CDR3 sequences, with over 10% seen only once. The ten most abundant clones make up over 2% of the sample.

Comments on this clonotype: Its antigen target is currently unknown. Base qualities are not at hand, and no much larger clone is one base apart.

Spanning cysteine to phenylalanine, the CDR3 consists of 16 amino acids. Of the read, only the CDR3 DNA is kept; its 48 bases are in frame from base 1. Looking up the germline V gene yields CDR1 MRHNA and CDR2 SNTAGT. The time point label of this sample denotes: patch test 1, 2 weeks after DPC sensitization. The treatment or condition label here, explained by the study, means: therapeutic diphenylcyclopropenone sensitization with weekly scalp DPC. At every patch-test visit, the blood draw took place before the patch test was put on. Patients were considered eligible if aged 18 to 70, diagnosed with alopecia and deemed suitable for DPC therapy, and patients were excluded if pregnant. Total RNA was extracted from unfractionated whole blood that had been collected in Tempus Blood RNA tubes.

The V and J genes are TRBV6-4 and TRBJ2-2, with the D segment possibly TRBD1 or TRBD2, each aligning over 6 bases. This receptor was identified in a woman between 35 and 50 years old with alopecia areata. Some clones in this sample may be carry-over from other donors' samples. The source was whole blood, collected in connection with sensitization to the hapten diphenylcyclopropenone (DPC). The sequenced DNA: TGTGCTAGAAACGGAGGGACACCCTTCCGGACCGGGGAGCTGTTTTTT. It specifies CARNGGTPFRTGELFF.